These T cell receptor beta chains were read from a single sample in a study of CXCR3-negative and CXCR3-positive naive CD8 T cells. TCRdb reprocessed the 5' RACE reads, with one entry per CDR3 protein and no DNA. In all, the sample yields under 70,000 distinct CDR3 sequences. The sample comprised naive CXCR3+ CD8+ T cells from blood. The receptors were sampled from a human donor in good health. Some clones in this sample may be carry-over from other donors' samples. CDR3s include the opening cysteine and the closing phenylalanine or tryptophan. Clone size is not always given. Where it is, it says once, few, many or a class for expanded clones.

TRBV29-1	TRBJ2-2	.	CSVEDPNRGNTGELFF
TRBV11-2	TRBJ2-1	.	CASSLEIPGAEQFF
TRBV12-3/TRBV12-4	TRBJ2-7	.	CASTDGRGLYEQYF
TRBV29-1	TRBJ2-7	.	CSVEELGVPDEQYF
TRBV29-1	TRBJ1-1	.	CSVGQMNTEAFF
TRBV29-1	TRBJ2-5	.	CSVETDWETQYF
TRBV29-1	TRBJ2-7	.	CSAIGGLHSYEQYF
TRBV7-7	TRBJ2-1	.	CASSLGLPSGGAGEQFF
TRBV21-1	TRBJ1-3	.	CASSRTPSSGNTIYF
TRBV6-5	TRBJ2-7	.	CASSYASANPLEQYF
TRBV14	TRBJ1-1	.	CASSSLGRSEAFF
TRBV6-4	TRBJ2-3	medium-sized	CASSDDSGATDTQYF
TRBV7-2	TRBJ2-1	.	CASSLVSGGAITSYNEQFF
TRBV7-2	TRBJ2-7	.	CASSLADYEQYF
TRBV15	TRBJ2-5	.	CATSTWGGNQETQYF
TRBV12-3/TRBV12-4	TRBJ2-1	.	CASSLDRGINEQFF
TRBV12-3/TRBV12-4	TRBJ2-7	.	CASSSGPGTRSSYEQYF
TRBV20-1	TRBJ2-7	.	CSATGGRRSYEQYF
TRBV14	TRBJ2-1	.	CASSQDPSLLAGDKWNEQFF
TRBV9	TRBJ2-1	.	CASSVDDEQFF
TRBV29-1	TRBJ2-5	.	CSVVPLSDTGKQETQYF
TRBV21-1	TRBJ1-3	.	CASPSQGQCGNTIYF
TRBV29-1	TRBJ2-7	.	CSVEMLGDSYEQYF
TRBV20-1	TRBJ1-1	.	CSASPPGTASDMNTEAFF
TRBV14	TRBJ2-3	.	CASSTYRDSTDTQYF
TRBV21-1	TRBJ1-2	.	CASSRPPIYVNYGYTF
TRBV7-3	TRBJ1-1	.	CASSTGPEGTEAFF
TRBV10-3	TRBJ2-7	.	CAIRKEGQGIFDEQYF
TRBV20-1	TRBJ2-7	.	CSARDRGAVVYEQYF
TRBV29-1	TRBJ2-1	.	CSVDAGTSGINEQFF
TRBV29-1	TRBJ2-5	.	CSVVWGDQRETQYF
TRBV29-1	TRBJ2-3	.	CSVGGVRADTQYF
TRBV4-2	TRBJ2-1	.	CASSPTSGGDNEQFF
TRBV29-1	TRBJ2-5	.	CSAALETLSEETQYF
TRBV7-9	TRBJ2-7	.	CASSGRQGDYEQYF
TRBV7-6	TRBJ2-4	.	CASSLEVEGDIQYF
TRBV20-1	TRBJ2-1	.	CSASGTAENADEQFF
TRBV7-9	TRBJ2-5	.	CASSLARTGVEETQYF
TRBV11-2	TRBJ2-1	.	CASSLDAVSEQFF
TRBV29-1	TRBJ2-1	.	CSVEDQQGPEQFF
TRBV7-9	TRBJ1-1	.	CASSLAGLSLAEAFF
TRBV7-2	TRBJ2-1	.	CASSLAPGQGWNEQFF
TRBV28	TRBJ2-3	.	CASRIFPTDTQYF
TRBV7-6	TRBJ2-7	.	CASSEGEWSYEQYF
TRBV4-3	TRBJ2-7	medium-sized	CASSQADQDSVSYEQYF
TRBV29-1	TRBJ2-6	.	CSVESRVPRASGANVLTF
TRBV29-1	TRBJ1-1	.	CSVSLSTAVTEAFF
TRBV9	TRBJ1-1	.	CASSTTGGLLTEAFF
TRBV25-1	TRBJ2-2	.	CASGGTGTNTGELFF
TRBV20-1	TRBJ1-1	.	CSARTIRESLLMNTEAFF
TRBV9	TRBJ2-3	.	CASSAADGSTDTQYF
TRBV28	TRBJ1-5	.	CASSQGQDDYSNQPQHF
TRBV7-3	TRBJ1-1	.	CASSPGTGDEAFF